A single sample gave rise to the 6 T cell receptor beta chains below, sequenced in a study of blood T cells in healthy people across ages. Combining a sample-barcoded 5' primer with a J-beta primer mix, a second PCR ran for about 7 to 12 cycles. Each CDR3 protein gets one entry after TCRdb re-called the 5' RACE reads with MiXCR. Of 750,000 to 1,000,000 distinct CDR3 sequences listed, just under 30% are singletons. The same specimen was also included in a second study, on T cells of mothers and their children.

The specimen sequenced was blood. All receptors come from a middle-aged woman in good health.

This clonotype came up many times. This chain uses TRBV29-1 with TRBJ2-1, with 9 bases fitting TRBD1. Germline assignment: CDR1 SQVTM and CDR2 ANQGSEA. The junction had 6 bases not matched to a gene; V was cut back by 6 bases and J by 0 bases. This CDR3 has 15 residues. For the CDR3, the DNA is TGCAGCGTGGGTGGGACAGGGAGCTCCTACAATGAGCAGTTCTTC. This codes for CSVGGTGSSYNEQFF.

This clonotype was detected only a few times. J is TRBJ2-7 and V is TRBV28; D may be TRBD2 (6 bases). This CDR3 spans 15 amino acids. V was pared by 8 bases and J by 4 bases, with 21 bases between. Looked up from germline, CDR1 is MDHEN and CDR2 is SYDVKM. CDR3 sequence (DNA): TGTGCCAGCGGCCTTGCGGGCGGGGAAGCATACGAGCAGTACTTC. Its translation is CASGLAGGEAYEQYF.

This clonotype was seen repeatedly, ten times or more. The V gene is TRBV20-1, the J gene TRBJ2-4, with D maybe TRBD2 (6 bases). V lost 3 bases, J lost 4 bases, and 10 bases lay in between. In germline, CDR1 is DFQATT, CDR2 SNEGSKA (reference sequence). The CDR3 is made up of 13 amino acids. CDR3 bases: TGCAGTGCTAGCGGGAGACAGAAAAACATTCAGTACTTC. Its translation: CSASGRQKNIQYF.

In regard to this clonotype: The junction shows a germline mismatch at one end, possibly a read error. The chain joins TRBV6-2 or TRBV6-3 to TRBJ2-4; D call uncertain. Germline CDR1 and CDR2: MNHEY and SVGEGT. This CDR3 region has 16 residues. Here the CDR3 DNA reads TGTGCCAGTAGTTACTCAGGCAGCCAAACCAAAAACATTCAGTACTTC. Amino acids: CASSYSGSQTKNIQYF.

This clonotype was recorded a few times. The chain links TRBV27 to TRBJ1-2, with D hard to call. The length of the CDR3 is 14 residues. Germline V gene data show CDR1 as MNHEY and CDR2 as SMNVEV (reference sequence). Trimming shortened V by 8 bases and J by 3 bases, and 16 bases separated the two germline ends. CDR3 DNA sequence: TGTGCCAGCTGCGAGAGGAGTATGGACTATGGCTACACCTTC. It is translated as CASCERSMDYGYTF.

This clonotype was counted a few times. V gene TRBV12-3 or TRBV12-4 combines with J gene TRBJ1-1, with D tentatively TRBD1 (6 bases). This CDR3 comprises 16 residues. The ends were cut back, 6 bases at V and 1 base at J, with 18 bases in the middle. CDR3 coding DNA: TGTGCCAGCAGCTCCGTCGGGACATTTTCGAACACTGAAGCTTTCTTT. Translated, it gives CASSSVGTFSNTEAFF.